The following is a T cell receptor (beta chain) sequence with its context. This sample stems from a study of T cell changes during pregnancy in multiple sclerosis. V lost 7 bases, J lost 2 bases, and 11 bases lay in between. The CDR3 consists of 13 residues. Germline V gene sequence: CDR1 SNHLY, CDR2 FYNNEI. Clones were sequenced by immunoSEQ multiplex PCR, and TCRdb holds only the in-frame ones, with some missing. The repertoire includes some 50,000 clones, 90% of them detected once, and over 1.2% sits in the top ten. The source was peripheral blood, collected in the first trimester of pregnancy. The chain combines TRBV2 with TRBJ2-5; D is possibly TRBD2 (6 bases). This clonotype was sampled from a female donor in good health, enrolled as a control in a pregnancy study. The CDR3 reads CASTRGGQETQYF. The CDR3 nucleotides read TGTGCCAGCACGAGGGGAGGTCAAGAGACCCAGTACTTC.